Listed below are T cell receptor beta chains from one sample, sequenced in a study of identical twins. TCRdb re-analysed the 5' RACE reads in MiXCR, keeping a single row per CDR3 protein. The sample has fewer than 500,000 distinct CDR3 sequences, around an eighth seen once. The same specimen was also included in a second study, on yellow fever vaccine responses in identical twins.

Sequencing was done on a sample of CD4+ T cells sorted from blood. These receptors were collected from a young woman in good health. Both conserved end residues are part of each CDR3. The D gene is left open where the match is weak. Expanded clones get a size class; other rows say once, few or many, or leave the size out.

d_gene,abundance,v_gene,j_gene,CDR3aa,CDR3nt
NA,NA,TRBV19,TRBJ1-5,CASTGQSLNNQPQHF,TGTGCCAGCACTGGACAATCCTTGAACAATCAGCCCCAGCATTTT
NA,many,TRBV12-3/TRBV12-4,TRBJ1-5,CASSFGEGYQPQHF,TGTGCCAGCAGTTTTGGGGAAGGCTATCAGCCCCAGCATTTT
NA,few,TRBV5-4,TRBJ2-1,CASSSIGHYNEQFF,TGTGCCAGCAGCTCCATCGGACACTACAATGAGCAGTTCTTC
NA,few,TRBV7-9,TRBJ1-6,CASSVDRYNSPLHF,TGTGCCAGCAGCGTCGACAGATATAATTCACCCCTCCACTTT
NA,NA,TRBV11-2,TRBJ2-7,CASSPRGDTYYEQYF,TGTGCCAGCAGCCCCCGAGGTGACACTTACTACGAGCAGTACTTC
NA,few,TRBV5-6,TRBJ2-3,CASSLAVGGDTQYF,TGTGCCAGCAGCTTGGCCGTGGGGGGCGATACGCAGTATTTT
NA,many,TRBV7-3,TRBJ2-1,CASSQDRSSYNEQFF,TGTGCCAGCAGCCAGGACCGTTCCTCCTACAATGAGCAGTTCTTC
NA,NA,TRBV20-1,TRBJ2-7,CSASGDRSYEQYF,TGCAGTGCATCCGGGGATCGCTCCTACGAGCAGTACTTC
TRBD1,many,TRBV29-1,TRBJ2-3,CSGGADRASTDTQYF,TGCAGCGGCGGAGCAGACAGGGCTAGCACAGATACGCAGTATTTT
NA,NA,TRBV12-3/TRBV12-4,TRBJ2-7,CASSLKAVEQYF,TGTGCCAGCAGTTTAAAAGCAGTCGAGCAGTACTTC
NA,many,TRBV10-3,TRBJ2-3,CAISESDTLTDTQYF,TGTGCCATCAGTGAGTCGGACACCCTCACAGATACGCAGTATTTT
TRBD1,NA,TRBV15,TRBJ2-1,CATRQGYVNEQFF,TGTGCGACTCGACAGGGCTATGTCAATGAGCAGTTCTTC
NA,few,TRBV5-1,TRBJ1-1,CASSLAVGAPNTEAFF,TGCGCCAGCAGCTTGGCCGTGGGCGCACCGAACACTGAAGCTTTCTTT
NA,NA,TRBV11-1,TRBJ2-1,CASSLRAGWGLKYNEQFF,TGTGCCAGCAGCTTACGGGCAGGGTGGGGCTTAAAGTACAATGAGCAGTTCTTC
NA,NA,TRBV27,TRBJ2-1,CASSLRFYPAQQFF,TGTGCCAGCAGTTTAAGGTTTTATCCAGCGCAGCAGTTCTTC
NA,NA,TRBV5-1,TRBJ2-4,CASSSEGAAKNIQYF,TGCGCCAGCAGTTCGGAAGGGGCAGCCAAAAACATTCAGTACTTC
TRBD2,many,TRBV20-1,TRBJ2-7,CSARDTGLAGYEQYF,TGCAGTGCTAGGGATACGGGACTAGCAGGCTACGAGCAGTACTTC
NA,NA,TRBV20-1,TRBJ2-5,CSAPPQPVEETQYF,TGCAGTGCCCCACCTCAACCCGTGGAAGAGACCCAGTACTTC
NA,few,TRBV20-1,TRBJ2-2,CSARKGSHTGELFF,TGCAGTGCTAGAAAGGGCAGTCACACCGGGGAGCTGTTTTTT
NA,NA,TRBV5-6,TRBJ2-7,CASSGLGYSSYEQYF,TGTGCCAGCAGCGGGCTGGGCTACTCTTCATACGAGCAGTACTTC
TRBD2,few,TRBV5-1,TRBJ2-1,CASSLVGTSGSRYNEQFF,TGCGCCAGCAGCTTGGTGGGGACTAGCGGGAGTCGCTACAATGAGCAGTTCTTC
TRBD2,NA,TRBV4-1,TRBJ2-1,CASSQDQSSGSREQFF,TGCGCCAGCAGCCAAGATCAATCTAGCGGGAGCAGGGAGCAGTTCTTC
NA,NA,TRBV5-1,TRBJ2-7,CASSRSGANYEQYF,TGCGCCAGCAGCAGGTCGGGAGCCAACTACGAGCAGTACTTC
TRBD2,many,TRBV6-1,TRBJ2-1,CASSSPSGRAPNEQFF,TGTGCCAGCAGCTCTCCTAGCGGGAGGGCCCCCAATGAGCAGTTCTTC
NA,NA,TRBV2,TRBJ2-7,CASNIQGSYEQYF,TGTGCCAGTAACATACAAGGCAGCTACGAGCAGTACTTC
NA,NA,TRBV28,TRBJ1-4,CASSFLRSTNEKLFF,TGTGCCAGCAGTTTTTTGCGGTCAACTAATGAAAAACTGTTTTTT
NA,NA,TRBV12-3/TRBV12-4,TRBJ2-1,CASSLDRVTYEQFF,TGTGCCAGCAGTTTAGACAGAGTAACATATGAGCAGTTCTTC
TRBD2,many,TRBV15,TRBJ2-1,CATSRASGAGNEQFF,TGTGCCACCAGCAGAGCTAGCGGGGCTGGCAATGAGCAGTTCTTC
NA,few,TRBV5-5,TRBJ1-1,CASSFRHTMNTEAFF,TGTGCCAGCAGCTTTAGACACACGATGAACACTGAAGCTTTCTTT
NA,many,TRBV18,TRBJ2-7,CASSPLQSYEQYF,TGTGCCAGCTCACCACTGCAGTCCTACGAGCAGTACTTC
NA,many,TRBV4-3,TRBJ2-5,CASSHGINARRQETQYF,TGCGCCAGCAGCCATGGGATTAATGCTCGACGTCAAGAGACCCAGTACTTC
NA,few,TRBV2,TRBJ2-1,CASKQLYNEQFF,TGTGCCAGCAAACAGCTTTACAATGAGCAGTTCTTC
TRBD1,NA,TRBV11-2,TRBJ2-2,CASSLDPGTGLLFF,TGTGCCAGCAGCTTAGATCCAGGGACAGGGTTGTTGTTTTTT
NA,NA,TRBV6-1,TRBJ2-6,CAACATGANILTF,TGTGCAGCATGTGCGACTGGGGCCAACATCCTGACTTTC
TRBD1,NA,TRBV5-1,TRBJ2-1,CASSLEGGAKGEQFF,TGCGCCAGCAGCTTGGAAGGGGGCGCTAAGGGTGAGCAGTTCTTC
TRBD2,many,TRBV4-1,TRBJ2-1,CASSRLATYNEQFF,TGCGCCAGCAGTCGACTAGCGACTTACAATGAGCAGTTCTTC